The present entry profiles one TCR beta chain with its context. Its antigen is as yet unknown. Germline loops: CDR1 SGHNT, CDR2 YYREEE (reference sequence). V was clipped by 6 bases and J by 1 base, with 13 bases between them. This CDR3 has 14 amino acids. The PCR contained 60 Vbeta and 13 Jbeta primers. Clones were sequenced by immunoSEQ multiplex PCR, and TCRdb holds only the in-frame ones, with some missing. The repertoire includes about 170,000 clones, 65% to 75% of them detected once, and more than 1.3% sits in the top ten. The data were obtained in a study of cytomegalovirus exposure and HLA in healthy donors. Study-wide context: Counted in an early data release were tens of millions of unique TCRs from HLA-typed donors. Points from the study as a whole: The authors confirmed in vitro that a few CMV-associated chains were specific for CMV antigens.

V and J are TRBV5-4 and TRBJ2-5, with TRBD2 as a possible D gene (7 bases). The sample taken for sequencing was PBMCs. This clonotype was sampled from a girl between 5 and 17 years old in good health and CMV-seronegative. CDR3 coding DNA: TGTGCCAGCATGAGGGGGGGCCCCCAAGAGACCCAGTACTTC. Protein sequence: CASMRGGPQETQYF.